These T cell receptor beta chains were read from a single sample in a study of cytomegalovirus exposure and HLA in healthy donors. The assay was immunoSEQ multiplex PCR, and TCRdb's table has in-frame clones only and misses some. The sample has roughly 200,000 clones; more than 75% are singletons. The sample consisted of PBMCs. The receptors were sampled from a woman aged 40 to 49 in good health and CMV-seronegative. Each CDR3 is given with its conserved first and last residue. A D gene is named only where the DNA matches it firmly. Only some rows state a clone size, as once, few, many or a class for expanded clones.

clone size | J gene | V gene | D gene | CDR3 DNA | CDR3 protein
- | TRBJ2-7 | TRBV4-1 | - | TGCGCCAGCAGCCAAGGACAGGGCGGGGCACTGTACGAGCAGTACTTC | CASSQGQGGALYEQYF
- | TRBJ2-2 | TRBV10-3 | TRBD1 | TGTGCCATCAGCCTACGACAGGGGACCGGGGAGCTGTTTTTT | CAISLRQGTGELFF
- | TRBJ1-1 | TRBV29-1 | - | TGCAGCGTTTCGGGGGAAGAAGCTTTCTTT | CSVSGEEAFF
- | TRBJ2-7 | TRBV5-1 | - | TGCGCCAGCAGCTTGAGTTCCTACGCGCAGTACTTC | CASSLSSYAQYF
- | TRBJ2-2 | TRBV30 | TRBD2 | TGTGCCTGGAGTGAACTTGGGGGGGCCGGGGAGCTGTTTTTT | CAWSELGGAGELFF
- | TRBJ2-1 | TRBV12-5 | - | TGTGCTAGTGGTTTGGTAGTGAACCGCCGGGGCTACAATGAGCAGTTCTTC | CASGLVVNRRGYNEQFF
- | TRBJ2-3 | TRBV28 | - | TGTGCCAGCAGGGTAAACAGGGACCCCCTCCTTTTT | CASRVNRDPLLF
once | TRBJ2-3 | TRBV11-3 | - | TGTGCCAGCAGCCCGGAGGGTGATACGCAGTATTTT | CASSPEGDTQYF
- | TRBJ2-1 | TRBV4-2 | TRBD2 | TGTGCCAGCAGCCAAGACGGCGGGAGCTTCGGTGAGCAGTTCTTC | CASSQDGGSFGEQFF
- | TRBJ2-7 | TRBV28 | TRBD1 | TGTGCCAGCAGTTGGGACAGAAACTACGAGCAGTACTTC | CASSWDRNYEQYF
- | TRBJ2-2 | TRBV2 | - | TGTGCCAGCATGAGCGCATCGAACACCGGGGAGCTGTTTTTT | CASMSASNTGELFF
- | TRBJ2-7 | TRBV20-1 | - | TGCAGTGCTAGCCACAGCTACGAGCAGTACTTC | CSASHSYEQYF
- | TRBJ1-3 | TRBV7-9 | - | TGTGCCAGCAGCTTAGCATCGCAGGGGCCGGGAAACACCATATATTTT | CASSLASQGPGNTIYF
- | TRBJ2-2 | TRBV7-2 | TRBD1 | TGTGCCAGCAGCGCCACAGGGGCGGACACCGGGGAGCTGTTTTTT | CASSATGADTGELFF
- | TRBJ2-1 | TRBV7-6 | TRBD2 | TGTGCCAGCAGCAAACTAGCGGCGGGGGTCAATGAGCAGTTCTTC | CASSKLAAGVNEQFF
- | TRBJ2-5 | TRBV7-3 | TRBD1 | TGTGCCAGCAGCGTAACCGGGACAGGGGGGCAAGAGACCCAGTACTTC | CASSVTGTGGQETQYF
- | TRBJ2-5 | TRBV5-4 | - | TGTGCCAGCAGCTCTCGACTCGGCCCGGAGACCCAGTACTTC | CASSSRLGPETQYF
- | TRBJ2-1 | TRBV29-1 | TRBD2 | TGCAGCGTTGAATGGGTGCTAGCGGGAGGGCTAGGTGAGCAGTTCTTC | CSVEWVLAGGLGEQFF
- | TRBJ1-5 | TRBV27 | - | TGTGCCAGCAGTTTAATCGGTCAGGGCCCGAGCAATCAGCCCCAGCATTTT | CASSLIGQGPSNQPQHF
- | TRBJ2-7 | TRBV29-1 | TRBD1 | TGCAGAGAAGCTCCACCGGGACAGATGCTACACGAGCAGTACTTC | CREAPPGQMLHEQYF
- | TRBJ1-5 | TRBV19 | - | TGTGCCAGTGTCCGGCGGGGGGCGGGAGGCAATCAGCCCCAGCATTTT | CASVRRGAGGNQPQHF
- | TRBJ2-3 | TRBV5-1 | TRBD2 | TGCGCCAGCAGCTTTGGGACTAGCGGAGAAGATACGCAGTATTTT | CASSFGTSGEDTQYF
- | TRBJ1-1 | TRBV19 | - | TGTGCCAGTAGCACAGGGAGCACTGAAGCTTTCTTT | CASSTGSTEAFF
- | TRBJ2-1 | TRBV19 | TRBD1 | TGTGCCAGTAGTATAGGGGACAGGGAGATGGGTTTTGATGAGCAGTTCTTC | CASSIGDREMGFDEQFF
- | TRBJ1-2 | TRBV4-1 | TRBD1 | TGCGCCAGCAGCCATAACCCGGGACAGGGGGCGCGGGTGGGCTATGGCTACACCTTC | CASSHNPGQGARVGYGYTF
- | TRBJ1-5 | TRBV30 | TRBD1 | TGTGCCTGGGGTCAAGGGACAGACAATCAGCCCCAGCATTTT | CAWGQGTDNQPQHF
- | TRBJ1-2 | TRBV30 | TRBD1 | TGTGCCTGGAGAGGACAGGGGGGGAACTATGGCTACACCTTC | CAWRGQGGNYGYTF
- | TRBJ2-7 | TRBV7-9 | TRBD2 | TGTGCCAGCAGCCCATGGACTAGCGGGAGTCCCTGGGAGCAGTACTTC | CASSPWTSGSPWEQYF
- | TRBJ2-2 | TRBV7-7 | TRBD2 | TGTGCCAGCAGCGGGGGACTAGCGGGAGGCACCGGGGAGCTGTTTTTT | CASSGGLAGGTGELFF
once | TRBJ2-5 | TRBV9 | TRBD2 | TGTGCCAGCAGCGCATGGACTAGCGGGAGTTTCGAGGGGACCCAGTACTTC | CASSAWTSGSFEGTQYF
- | TRBJ1-5 | TRBV2 | TRBD1 | TGTGCCACCCAGGGGGGCCTTATAGCAAATCAGCCCCAGCATTTT | CATQGGLIANQPQHF
few | TRBJ2-2 | TRBV19 | TRBD1 | TGTGCCAGCTTACAGGGGGCGCCCACCGGGGAGCTGTTTTTT | CASLQGAPTGELFF
- | TRBJ2-1 | TRBV7-9 | TRBD2 | TGTGCCAGCAGCTTGGGACTAGCGGGGTACAATGAGCAGTTCTTC | CASSLGLAGYNEQFF
- | TRBJ2-3 | TRBV27 | TRBD2 | TGTGCCAGCAGTTCCGGGACTAGCGGACAAGGGCGGGAAGATACGCAGTATTTT | CASSSGTSGQGREDTQYF
- | TRBJ2-7 | TRBV2 | TRBD2 | TGTGCCAGCAGGGGGACTAGCGGTACTTTCTACGAGCAGTACTTC | CASRGTSGTFYEQYF
once | TRBJ2-1 | TRBV5-6 | TRBD2 | TGTGCCAGCAGCCCCCGGACTAGCGGCACCCTCGGGAATGAGCAGTTCTTC | CASSPRTSGTLGNEQFF
- | TRBJ2-7 | TRBV6-5 | TRBD2 | TGTGCCAGCAGTTACTCGGGGCTAGCGGGACACGAGCAGTACTTC | CASSYSGLAGHEQYF
- | TRBJ2-1 | TRBV27 | - | TGTGCCAGCAGTTTTACAGGGAACTCCTACAATGAGCAGTTCTTC | CASSFTGNSYNEQFF
once | TRBJ2-7 | TRBV4-1 | TRBD2 | TGCGCCAGCAGCCGATCTAGCGGGAGTTCTTCCTACGAGCAGTACTTC | CASSRSSGSSSYEQYF
few | TRBJ1-1 | TRBV6-1 | - | TGTGCCAGCAGTTTGGACTTTGGGAACACTGAAGCTTTCTTT | CASSLDFGNTEAFF
- | TRBJ2-7 | TRBV19 | - | TGTGCCAGTAGTGACGGCGCGGGACCGAGCTACGAGCAGTACTTC | CASSDGAGPSYEQYF
- | TRBJ2-1 | TRBV6-6 | TRBD2 | TGTGCCAGCACTCTCTCGGTACTAGCGGGGGTCCATGAGCAGTTCTTC | CASTLSVLAGVHEQFF
- | TRBJ2-5 | TRBV7-2 | TRBD2 | TGTGCCAGCAGCTTAGGCGGTGCGGGAGGTTGGCAAGAGACCCAGTACTTC | CASSLGGAGGWQETQYF
- | TRBJ1-2 | TRBV7-9 | - | TGTGCCAGCAGCTCCTTTATCCATGGCTACACCTTC | CASSSFIHGYTF
- | TRBJ1-2 | TRBV19 | TRBD1 | TGTGCCAGTAGTATACAGGGGGCGGACTATGGCTACACCTTC | CASSIQGADYGYTF
- | TRBJ2-1 | TRBV30 | - | TGTGCCTGGAGTGTCGAAGGGGCGCTGAGTTACTCCTACAATGAGCAGTTCTTC | CAWSVEGALSYSYNEQFF
- | TRBJ2-3 | TRBV7-2 | TRBD1 | TGTGCCAGCAGCCTACAGGGGTGGCCAGATACGCAGTATTTT | CASSLQGWPDTQYF
- | TRBJ1-1 | TRBV7-9 | - | TGTGCCAGCAGCTTAGGAGTAGCTTCTGAAGCTTTCTTT | CASSLGVASEAFF